Following are 17 T cell receptor beta chains from one sample sequenced in a study of shared clonotypes between healthy human individuals. Naive CD8 cells lacked CD45RO, underwent positive selection for CCR7 and left out terminally differentiated effector memory CD45RA+ cells. Sequencing was performed with immunoSEQ multiplex PCR; in TCRdb, only in-frame clones are kept and a portion is missing. This table has nearly 2 million clones, about 95% appearing once. Sequenced sample: naive CD8+ T cells sorted from blood. The receptors were gathered from a man aged 18-30 years in good health.

The rearrangement uses TRBV5-4 and TRBJ1-6; D is unresolved. V dropped 4 bases and J dropped 9 bases, with 8 bases sitting between them. CDR1 SGHNT and CDR2 YYREEE come from the germline V gene (reference sequence). The CDR3 length is 12 residues. In DNA form, the CDR3 reads TGTGCCAGCAGCGACGTTACTTCACCCCTCCACTTT. Translation: CASSDVTSPLHF. Complete variable domain (other parts from reference TRBV5-4 and TRBJ1-6): ETGVTQSPTHLIKTRGQQVTLRCSSQSGHNTVSWYQQALGQGPQFIFQYYREEENGRGNFPPRFSGLQFPNYSSELNVNALELDDSALYLCASSDVTSPLHFGNGTRLTVT.

Comments on this clone: The same CDR3 also results from other DNA sequences found in this sample. The rearrangement joins TRBV6-5 to TRBJ2-5; D may match TRBD1 or TRBD2 (5 bases each). Germline CDR1 reads MNHEY; CDR2 reads SVGAGI. The CDR3 has 12 residues. V gave up 5 bases and J gave up 5 bases, with 9 bases separating them. CDR3 coding DNA: TGTGCCAGCAGTCTAGAGGGGGAGACCCAGTACTTC. It codes for CASSLEGETQYF.

The V and J genes are TRBV7-9 and TRBJ1-1; 10 nucleotides align to TRBD1. V dropped 8 bases and J dropped 3; count of bases not matched to a gene: 15. Germline V gene sequence: CDR1 SEHNR, CDR2 FQNEAQ (reference sequence). The CDR3 totals 17 residues. Here the CDR3 reads CASSKYLDRGLYTEAFF. The CDR3 DNA reads TGTGCCAGCTCGAAGTATCTCGACAGGGGGCTTTACACTGAAGCTTTCTTT.

This clone was counted once. J is TRBJ1-1 and V is TRBV7-9; tentatively, D is TRBD1 (5 bases). The CDR3 is 15 residues long. Germline CDR1 is SEHNR and CDR2 is FQNEAQ (reference sequence). V lost 5 bases, J lost 5 bases, and 18 bases lay in between. The CDR3 region has the DNA TGTGCCAGCAGCCCAGGGTCGGGAATATGGACTGAAGCTTTCTTT. This gives the protein CASSPGSGIWTEAFF.

The J gene is TRBJ2-5, the V gene TRBV5-5; D not resolved. The CDR3 consists of 14 residues. V gave up 6 bases and J gave up 1 base, with 13 bases separating them. Germline-derived CDR1 and CDR2 are SGHKS and YYEKEE (reference sequence). The CDR3 region is CASNSAWPQETQYF. The DNA for the CDR3 is TGTGCCAGCAACTCGGCTTGGCCCCAAGAGACCCAGTACTTC.

The gene calls are TRBV5-6 and TRBJ2-1; a possible D gene is TRBD1 (6 bases). V was shortened by 1 base and J by 3 bases, with 17 bases between the two germline ends. This CDR3 has 17 amino acids. The germline gives CDR1 SGHDT, CDR2 YYEEEE. The DNA for the CDR3 is TGTGCCAGCAGCTTGCTTAGTCAGGGGACCTTCTACAATGAGCAGTTCTTC. Its protein is CASSLLSQGTFYNEQFF.

The rearrangement joins TRBV30 to TRBJ1-2, with D hard to call. Germline V gene sequence: CDR1 GTSNPN, CDR2 SVGIG (reference sequence). V shed 4 bases and J shed 3 bases, with 9 bases lying between them. CDR3 length: 12 amino acids. The DNA for the CDR3 is TGTGCCTGGACCGCAGCCTACTATGGCTACACCTTC. This translates into CAWTAAYYGYTF. The full variable domain, completed using reference TRBV30 and TRBJ1-2, is SQTIHQWPATLVQPVGSPLSLECTVEGTSNPNLYWYRQAAGRGLQLLFYSVGIGQISSEVPQNLSASRPQDRQFILSSKKLLLSDSGFYLCAWTAAYYGYTFGSGTRLTVV.

V and J are TRBV11-2 and TRBJ1-2; tentative D call: TRBD1 (5 bases). The CDR3 contains 13 residues. Trimming took 5 bases from V and 4 from J, leaving 11 bases between them. Per the germline V gene, CDR1 is SGHAT and CDR2 is FQNNGV. The CDR3, as DNA: TGTGCCAGCAGCGAGGGACCGTCCTATGGCTACACCTTC. Translation: CASSEGPSYGYTF.

J is TRBJ1-1 and V is TRBV27; 7 bases are a match to TRBD1. Germline V gives CDR1 MNHEY, CDR2 SMNVEV (reference sequence). CDR3 length equals 13 residues. V was clipped by 3 bases and J by 12 bases; unmatched bases: 10. The CDR3 is CASSFGRGKETFF. DNA for the CDR3: TGTGCCAGCAGTTTCGGCAGGGGGAAAGAAACTTTCTTT.

For this clone: Other DNA sequences in this specimen translate into the identical CDR3. The chain carries TRBV27 and TRBJ1-1; D is unresolved. Germline V lookup: CDR1 MNHEY, CDR2 SMNVEV (reference sequence). This CDR3 comprises 13 residues. Trimming left V 6 bases short and J 1 base short, with 9 bases between. Here the CDR3 reads CASSLGSNTEAFF. DNA for the CDR3: TGTGCCAGCAGCCTTGGATCGAACACTGAAGCTTTCTTT.

The chain is built from TRBV12-2 and TRBJ1-6. TRBV12-2 counts as a pseudogene. The CDR3 has 19 residues. Here the CDR3 DNA reads TGTGCAAGTCGCTCAGATCGGGGCAGGGTAGGGGCCTATAATTCACCCCTCCACTTT. It encodes CASRSDRGRVGAYNSPLHF.

The chain uses TRBV19 and TRBJ2-1, with 10 bases lining up with TRBD1. The V and J ends lost 8 bases and 8 bases, in that order; junction bases with no gene match: 15. This CDR3 has 16 residues. Germline V CDR1 and CDR2: LNHDA, SQIVND (reference sequence). The CDR3 sequence is CASLPSRDRGLDEQFF. DNA for the CDR3: TGTGCCAGTTTACCCTCGCGGGACAGGGGTCTGGATGAGCAGTTCTTC.

The chain employs TRBV7-9 and TRBJ1-3, with D maybe TRBD1 (6 bases). CDR1 and CDR2 from the germline V gene are SEHNR and FQNEAQ (reference sequence). V lost 2 bases and J lost 2, with 7 bases in between. The CDR3 runs to 14 residues. The CDR3 is CASSLTGTGNTIYF. The CDR3 DNA follows: TGTGCCAGCAGCTTAACAGGGACTGGAAACACCATATATTTT.

The chain has TRBV7-3 and TRBJ2-7, with D possibly matching TRBD1 (5 bases). The CDR3 covers 13 residues. CDR1 and CDR2 from the germline V gene are SGHTA and FQGTGA. V was cut by 5 bases and J by 6 bases, with 14 bases left in between. CDR3 coding DNA: TGTGCCAGCAGCCAGGGCGTCGTCGGCGAGCAGTACTTC. Protein: CASSQGVVGEQYF.

This chain uses TRBV13 with TRBJ2-5, with a weak D call TRBD2 (6 bases). Germline CDR1 reads PRHDT; CDR2 reads FYEKMQ (reference sequence). V lost 5 bases and J lost 0, with 10 bases in between. This CDR3 region has 14 residues. The CDR3 bases are TGTGCCAGCAGCCCCCCGGGAGACCAAGAGACCCAGTACTTC. Protein product: CASSPPGDQETQYF.

This chain uses TRBV4-1 with TRBJ2-7, with 10 bases lining up with TRBD1. The V gene end was trimmed by 1 base and the J gene end by 5 bases; junction bases not matched to a gene: 8. Germline CDR1 MGHRA, CDR2 YSYEKL. The CDR3 sequence is 16 residues long. The CDR3 sequence: CASSQGPGTGVHEQYF. As DNA, the CDR3 is TGCGCCAGCAGCCAAGGCCCAGGGACAGGGGTCCACGAGCAGTACTTC.

The gene calls are TRBV27 and TRBJ1-5; D is uncertain. This CDR3 has 14 amino acids. Trimming stripped 4 bases from V and 2 bases from J, with 9 bases between. Germline V gene lookup returns CDR1 MNHEY and CDR2 SMNVEV (reference sequence). The CDR3 loop reads CASSYSGRNQPQHF. CDR3 bases: TGTGCCAGCAGTTACTCAGGTCGCAATCAGCCCCAGCATTTT.